A selection of T cell receptor beta chains follows, all from one sample in a study of technical replicates of blood from a handful of donors. Only in-frame clones appear in the TCRdb table, and some are missing; sequencing was by immunoSEQ multiplex PCR. Among 60,000 to 90,000 clones listed, 92% were seen once. Sequenced: T cells isolated from PBMCs. Source of these receptors: a human donor in good health. Both conserved end residues are part of each CDR3. A D gene is named only where the DNA matches it firmly. Expanded clones get a size class; other rows say once, few or many, or leave the size out.

TRBV10-3,TRBJ2-7,-,TRBD1,CAIRGDSHTIWEQYF,TGTGCCATCAGAGGGGACAGTCATACGATATGGGAGCAGTACTTC
TRBV29-1,TRBJ2-1,once,-,CSVEFPNRPVNEQFF,TGCAGCGTTGAATTCCCGAACAGGCCGGTGAATGAGCAGTTCTTC
TRBV28,TRBJ1-5,-,TRBD1,CASSSGQGVFNQPQHF,TGTGCCAGCAGTTCAGGACAGGGGGTATTCAATCAGCCCCAGCATTTT
TRBV5-6,TRBJ2-5,-,-,CASSGLIQETQYF,TGTGCCAGCAGCGGGCTGATCCAAGAGACCCAGTACTTC
TRBV19,TRBJ2-7,few,-,CASSMQGRYEQYF,TGTGCCAGTAGTATGCAGGGGCGTTACGAGCAGTACTTC
TRBV6-6,TRBJ1-5,-,-,CASSGGGGNQPQHF,TGTGCCAGCAGTGGGGGAGGTGGCAATCAGCCCCAGCATTTT
TRBV19,TRBJ2-7,-,-,CASSISASHEQYF,TGTGCCAGTAGTATATCAGCGTCCCACGAGCAGTACTTC
TRBV29-1,TRBJ1-3,-,TRBD1,CSVDQGADSGNTIYF,TGCAGCGTTGATCAGGGGGCCGACTCTGGAAACACCATATATTTT
TRBV19,TRBJ1-5,-,TRBD1,CASSLTGPYNQPQHF,TGTGCCAGTAGTCTGACAGGGCCCTACAATCAGCCCCAGCATTTT
TRBV6-5,TRBJ2-5,once,TRBD2,CASSRLAERQETQYF,TGTGCCAGCAGTCGACTAGCGGAGAGACAAGAGACCCAGTACTTC
TRBV5-8,TRBJ2-7,-,TRBD1,CASSFGTGSYEQYF,TGTGCCAGCAGCTTTGGGACAGGATCCTACGAGCAGTACTTC
TRBV4-1,TRBJ2-3,-,-,CASSQGVADTQYF,TGCGCCAGCAGCCAGGGAGTGGCAGATACGCAGTATTTT
TRBV9,TRBJ2-7,-,TRBD1,CASSSRTGRGDEQYF,TGTGCCAGCAGCTCCAGGACAGGGAGAGGGGACGAGCAGTACTTC
TRBV9,TRBJ2-3,-,TRBD2,CASSADLYIGREVTDTQYF,TGTGCCAGCAGCGCCGACTTGTATATTGGGCGGGAGGTCACAGATACGCAGTATTTT
TRBV5-1,TRBJ2-7,-,TRBD1,CASSVGRTGGSYEQYF,TGCGCCAGCAGCGTTGGTCGGACAGGGGGATCCTACGAGCAGTACTTC
TRBV19,TRBJ2-1,-,-,CASSRAGYNEQFF,TGTGCCAGTAGTAGGGCAGGATACAATGAGCAGTTCTTC
TRBV7-9,TRBJ2-5,-,TRBD1,CASNHRGQETQYF,TGTGCCAGCAACCACAGGGGTCAGGAGACCCAGTACTTC
TRBV16,TRBJ2-5,-,-,CASSLTGSHQETQYF,TGTGCCAGCAGCCTAACAGGGAGCCACCAAGAGACCCAGTACTTC